This T cell receptor (beta chain) came from a study of CD8 T cells in Susac syndrome. The RNA, about 0.5 to 1 ug, was put through reverse transcription using random hexamers. TCRdb re-called the immunoSEQ multiplex PCR reads through MiXCR, storing one row per CDR3 protein. The data show 180,000 or so distinct CDR3 sequences, roughly 94% seen once. Germline CDR1 SQVTM, CDR2 ANQGSEA. V was trimmed by 7 bases and J by 7 bases, leaving 14 bases between them. This CDR3 contains 11 residues. The chain joins TRBV29-1 to TRBJ2-7; weak D call: TRBD2 (6 bases). The sequence was obtained from a human donor in good health. Sequenced: CD4+ T cells from PBMCs. The CDR3 sequence is CSESSGGEQYF. In DNA form, the CDR3 reads TGCAGCGAAAGTAGCGGTGGGGAGCAGTACTTC.